This T cell receptor beta chain derives from a study of T cells after yellow fever vaccination. Overall study findings and caveats: Booster samples showed a return of most primary-vaccination clones (around 95% CD4, 85% to 90% CD8). Secondary responses were weaker yet peaked faster, day 5 versus 15.

TCRdb reprocessed the 5' RACE reads via MiXCR and lists one record per CDR3 protein. The sample lists approximately 300,000 distinct CDR3 sequences; roughly 7% were seen once. This clonotype was detected a few times. Its antigen is currently unknown. CDR3 length equals 13 residues. V gave up 0 bases and J gave up 12 bases; unmatched junction bases: 4. Germline lookup yields CDR1 LGHNA and CDR2 YNFKEQ. The chain links TRBV4-2 to TRBJ2-7; 11 positions agree with TRBD2. Sequencing was performed on PBMCs, taken around 45 days after the first yellow fever vaccination. The clonotype comes from a man aged 18 to 29 who received the YFV17D yellow fever vaccine. Here the CDR3 reads CASSQDLAGGLYV. The CDR3, as DNA: TGTGCCAGCAGCCAAGATCTAGCGGGGGGTCTGTACGTC.